This T cell receptor (beta chain) was observed in a study of identical twins. TCRdb analysed the 5' RACE reads with MiXCR anew, one entry per CDR3 protein. Of 150,000 or so distinct CDR3 sequences listed, under 4.5% are singletons. Germline V CDR1 and CDR2: LNHNV, YYDKDF (reference sequence). Trimming removed 0 bases at V and 2 bases at J, with 11 bases between. The CDR3 runs to 15 residues. This clonotype was recorded at least ten times. Its antigen is undetermined. Points from the study as a whole: In beta out-of-frame sequences, the excess sharing between twins was weaker. Cross-sectional statistics, not tracking of the same donors, supported the conclusions.

The chain is built from TRBV15 and TRBJ2-7; maybe TRBD1 (5 bases). The source of this sequence is a man younger than 35 in good health. The sequenced sample consisted of memory T cells sorted from blood. The chain's CDR3 is CATSRDRQGTYEQYF. The CDR3 DNA reads TGTGCCACCAGCAGAGATCGTCAGGGAACCTACGAGCAGTACTTC.